The 6 T cell receptor beta chains presented below share a single source sample, sequenced in a study of blood T cell repertoires in COVID-19. This table comes from immunoSEQ multiplex PCR, and its TCRdb copy is limited to in-frame clones, with some not included. The table includes approximately 92,000 clones, approximately 80% detected once. Sequenced: peripheral blood. These receptors all stem from a man aged 45-60 years with acute or convalescent COVID-19.

The genes are TRBV4-1 and TRBJ2-2; TRBD2 matches 8 bases. The CDR3 spans 16 residues. Trimming cost V 1 base and J 3 bases; bases outside gene matches: 4. Germline lookup yields CDR1 MGHRA and CDR2 YSYEKL. DNA of the CDR3: TGCGCCAGCAGCCAAGCCAGCGGGGGTTACACCGGGGAGCTGTTTTTT. This encodes CASSQASGGYTGELFF.

Here the CDR3 reads CASSPPKREGPNEQFF. The CDR3 DNA follows: TGTGCCAGCTCACCACCGAAGCGGGAGGGCCCGAATGAGCAGTTCTTC. The rearrangement links TRBV18 to TRBJ2-1, with 10 bases that match TRBD2. J was trimmed by 7 bases and V by 0 bases; bases with no gene match: 6. The CDR3 runs to 16 residues. The V gene's germline CDR1 is KGHSH and CDR2 LQKENI.

The rearrangement links TRBV9 to TRBJ2-2; 7 bases line up with TRBD2. Germline CDR1 SGDLS, CDR2 YYNGEE. After removal of 0 bases from V and 1 base from J, the junction contained 3 bases not matched to a gene. The CDR3 is made up of 16 amino acids. CDR3: CASSVGGGLNTGELFF. The CDR3 DNA follows: TGTGCCAGCAGCGTAGGCGGGGGTCTGAACACCGGGGAGCTGTTTTTT.

This chain joins TRBV7-2 and TRBJ2-5; TRBD1 matches at 11 bases. The ends lost 3 bases at V and 4 bases at J; junction bases unmatched: 10. Germline assignment: CDR1 SGHTA and CDR2 FQGNSA. This CDR3 is 17 amino acids long. CDR3 DNA: TGTGCCAGCAGCTTCCAAGGGGGACAGGGGGTAGGAGAGACCCAGTACTTC. Its protein is CASSFQGGQGVGETQYF.

V and J are TRBV3-1 (or the pseudogene TRBV3-2) and TRBJ2-4; perhaps TRBD2 as D (6 bases). This CDR3 region has 14 residues. The V and J ends lost 4 bases and 5 bases respectively, with 12 bases between them. CDR1 is LGHDT and CDR2 is YNNKEL in the germline V gene (reference sequence). CDR3 DNA sequence: TGTGCCAGCAGCCTCCAGGGAGGTGAAAACATTCAGTACTTC. Its protein is CASSLQGGENIQYF.

This sequence joins TRBV24-1 and TRBJ2-1, with a possible D match to TRBD1 (6 bases). The CDR3 is 17 amino acids. V was shortened by 4 bases and J by 1 base, with 16 bases between the two germline ends. CDR1 is KGHDR, CDR2 SFDVKD, per germline. The CDR3 sequence is CATSDLPTGASYNEQFF. Here the CDR3 DNA reads TGTGCCACCAGTGACCTCCCGACAGGTGCTTCCTACAATGAGCAGTTCTTC.